This TCR beta chain was identified during a study of T cells in tuberculosis. TCRdb's table, derived via immunoSEQ multiplex PCR, lists solely in-frame clones and lacks some. The table records some 90,000 clones, approximately 91% of them present only once. Thawed, overnight-rested PBMC were stained with GMM-loaded CD1B tetramer, viability dye and anti-CD3, then sorted. The lipid loaded on the CD1B tetramers was C32 glucose monomycolate from Rhodococcus equi. CDR3 size: 15 residues. The V end was cut by 5 bases, the J end by 5 bases, with 16 bases between. Germline V gives CDR1 SGHNT, CDR2 YENEEA. The chain is built from TRBV11-3 and TRBJ2-1; no clear D gene. The sequenced material came from CD1b-GMM tetramer-negative cells sorted from PBMCs. This receptor was taken from an adult woman with latent tuberculosis. This CDR3 is CASSDRMGRHNEQFF. In DNA form, the CDR3 reads TGTGCCAGCAGCGATAGGATGGGCCGTCACAATGAGCAGTTCTTC.